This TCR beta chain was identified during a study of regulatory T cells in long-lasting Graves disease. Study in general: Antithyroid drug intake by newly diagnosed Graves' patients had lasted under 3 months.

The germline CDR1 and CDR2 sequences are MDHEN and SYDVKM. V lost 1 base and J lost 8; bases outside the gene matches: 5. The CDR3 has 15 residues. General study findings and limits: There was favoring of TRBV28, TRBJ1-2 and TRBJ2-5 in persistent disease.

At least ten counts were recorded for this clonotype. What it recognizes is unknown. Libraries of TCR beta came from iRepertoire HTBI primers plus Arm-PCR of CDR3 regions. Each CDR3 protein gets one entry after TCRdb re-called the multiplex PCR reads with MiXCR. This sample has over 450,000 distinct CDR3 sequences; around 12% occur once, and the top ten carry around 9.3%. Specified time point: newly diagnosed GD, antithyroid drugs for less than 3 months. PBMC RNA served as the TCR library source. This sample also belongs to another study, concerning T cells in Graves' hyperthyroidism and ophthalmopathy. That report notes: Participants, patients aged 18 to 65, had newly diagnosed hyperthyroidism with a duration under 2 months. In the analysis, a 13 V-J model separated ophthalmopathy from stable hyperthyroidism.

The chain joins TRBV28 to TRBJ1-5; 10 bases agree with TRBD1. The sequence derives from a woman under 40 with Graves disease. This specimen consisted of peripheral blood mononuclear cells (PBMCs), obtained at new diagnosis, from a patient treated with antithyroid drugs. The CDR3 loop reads CASSLFGDRGKPQHF. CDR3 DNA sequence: TGTGCCAGCAGTTTATTCGGGGACAGGGGTAAGCCCCAGCATTTT.